This section outlines one T cell receptor beta chain sequence together with its context. With a much larger clone just one base away, this may be a read error. Using unique molecular identifiers, the investigators prepared the TCRbeta library. TCRdb analysed the PCR reads with MiXCR anew, one entry per CDR3 protein. Seen here are around 70,000 distinct CDR3 sequences, roughly a tenth observed once, and the top ten hold over 10%. This entry is derived from a study of T-cell reconstitution after alpha-beta-depleted transplantation in children. The CDR3 has 13 residues. The rearrangement links TRBV12-3 or TRBV12-4 to TRBJ1-2, with D possibly TRBD1 on 5 matching bases. This sequence was found in a boy younger than 18 with acute myeloid leukemia, due to receive a stem cell transplant. The material sequenced was PBMCs, taken before TCRalphabeta/CD19-depleted stem cell transplant. In DNA, the CDR3 is TGTGCCCGCAGTTTATCAGGGAGTTATGGCTACACCTTC. The encoded protein is CARSLSGSYGYTF.